The rows below give T cell receptor beta chains drawn from one sample of a study of T cell changes during pregnancy in multiple sclerosis. The data were produced by immunoSEQ multiplex PCR, yet TCRdb's version contains in-frame clones alone and is incomplete. The sample carries 77,000 or so clones, roughly 95% recorded once. The starting material was peripheral blood, obtained in the second trimester of pregnancy. The receptors originated from a female donor in good health, enrolled as a control in a pregnancy study. The CDR3 runs from the conserved cysteine through the conserved F or W. Only part of the rows carry a size: once, few, many, or a class if the clone is expanded.

v_gene	j_gene	abundance	CDR3aa
TRBV25-1	TRBJ2-1	-	CASTGWDNLNNEQFF
TRBV7-2	TRBJ2-7	once	CASSTTGLVGGEQYF
TRBV4-3	TRBJ2-7	-	CASSQDLPTGQGVSYEQYF
TRBV7-2	TRBJ2-1	-	CASSLFGGISYNEQFF
TRBV6-4	TRBJ2-3	once	CASSDGAGGSADTQYF
TRBV7-2	TRBJ1-6	-	CASRRFPGAYNSPLHF
TRBV5-6	TRBJ2-3	-	CASSLASTDTQYF
TRBV4-1	TRBJ1-2	-	CASKTTRRQGGYTF
TRBV7-2	TRBJ1-2	-	CASSLATGDQYGYTF
TRBV10-3	TRBJ2-1	-	CATSTGTYNEQFF
TRBV5-6	TRBJ1-2	-	CASSLTRDYGYTF
TRBV11-1	TRBJ1-2	-	CASSSYRTDTTKGYTF
TRBV25-1	TRBJ1-4	-	CASTPGQGNEKLFF
TRBV5-6	TRBJ2-7	-	CASSSGTGVYEQYF
TRBV30	TRBJ1-1	few	CAWIVEVNTEAFF
TRBV27	TRBJ1-1	-	CASSSGQGRTEAFF
TRBV5-1	TRBJ1-1	once	CASSLVGQGDTEAFF
TRBV11-3	TRBJ2-1	-	CASSLDQRAYNEQFF
TRBV14	TRBJ2-6	-	CASSLFQGLLSGANVLTF
TRBV10-3	TRBJ2-7	-	CATHRDRGEQYF
TRBV27	TRBJ2-3	-	CASSLTRVVDTQYF
TRBV28	TRBJ2-1	-	CASSPGGASYNEQFF
TRBV6-5	TRBJ1-1	-	CASSYSGDSRAFF
TRBV4-3	TRBJ1-4	-	CASSQDLGASNEKLFF
TRBV7-2	TRBJ1-2	once	CASSLATPPNYGYTF
TRBV18	TRBJ1-2	-	CASSTWTGSENYGYTF
TRBV30	TRBJ1-6	-	CAWDPDRPASPLHF
TRBV30	TRBJ1-1	-	CARRQGTTEAFF
TRBV15	TRBJ1-1	-	CATSREQTVNTEAFF
TRBV27	TRBJ2-5	-	CASSPGPSGEETQYF
TRBV11-2	TRBJ2-7	-	CASSLSWESSYEQYF
TRBV5-4	TRBJ2-3	-	CASSFSGTSGTDTQYF